This T cell receptor (beta chain) was retrieved from a study of T-cell memory formation after mild COVID-19. Regarding the study as a whole: Some SARS-CoV-2-responding clones were already detected in memory before infection. Day 37-peaking second-wave clones had unconfirmed SARS-CoV-2 specificity.

The table lists this clonotype with many counts. Its matching antigen is unknown. It was 5'RACE with constant-segment primers that produced the TCR alpha and TCR beta cDNA libraries, which carried sample barcodes and UMIs. A single record per CDR3 protein comes from TCRdb applying MiXCR to the 5' RACE reads. This table has 250,000 to 300,000 distinct CDR3 sequences, under 20% appearing once. The germline gives CDR1 SGHNT, CDR2 YYREEE (reference sequence). CDR3 length: 15 residues. V lost 0 bases and J 5 bases, leaving 13 bases between the germline ends. The TCR comes from a man between 18 and 29 years old who had mild COVID-19 (a few samples of this study predate the infection). Cell type and time point are not known. The chain combines TRBV5-4 with TRBJ2-3; D is undetermined. The specimen sequenced was PBMCs or a T cell subset sorted from them (not recorded which). CDR3 nucleotide sequence: TGTGCCAGCAGCTTGGCCATGAGGTGGGGAGATACGCAGTATTTT. It encodes CASSLAMRWGDTQYF.